Included here is one T cell receptor (beta chain) sequence, with context. This sample is part of a study of shared clonotypes between healthy human individuals. The assay was immunoSEQ multiplex PCR, and TCRdb's table has in-frame clones only and misses some. Among over a million clones, approximately 78% were seen once, and the ten largest hold under 0.8%. Germline-derived CDR1 and CDR2 are SGHTA and FQGTGA. CDR3 length: 15 residues. The ends lost 2 bases at V and 9 bases at J; junction bases unmatched: 10. The receptor was isolated from a young man in good health. Some clones in this sample may be carry-over from other donors' samples. This sequence joins TRBV7-3 and TRBJ2-1; 7 nucleotides line up with TRBD1. Material for sequencing was memory CD4+ T cells from PBMCs. The subset: CD45RA-negative fraction. The CDR3 DNA reads TGTGCCAGCAGCTTATCCTTGAGGGGGCCCAGTGAGCAGTTCTTC. It specifies CASSLSLRGPSEQFF.